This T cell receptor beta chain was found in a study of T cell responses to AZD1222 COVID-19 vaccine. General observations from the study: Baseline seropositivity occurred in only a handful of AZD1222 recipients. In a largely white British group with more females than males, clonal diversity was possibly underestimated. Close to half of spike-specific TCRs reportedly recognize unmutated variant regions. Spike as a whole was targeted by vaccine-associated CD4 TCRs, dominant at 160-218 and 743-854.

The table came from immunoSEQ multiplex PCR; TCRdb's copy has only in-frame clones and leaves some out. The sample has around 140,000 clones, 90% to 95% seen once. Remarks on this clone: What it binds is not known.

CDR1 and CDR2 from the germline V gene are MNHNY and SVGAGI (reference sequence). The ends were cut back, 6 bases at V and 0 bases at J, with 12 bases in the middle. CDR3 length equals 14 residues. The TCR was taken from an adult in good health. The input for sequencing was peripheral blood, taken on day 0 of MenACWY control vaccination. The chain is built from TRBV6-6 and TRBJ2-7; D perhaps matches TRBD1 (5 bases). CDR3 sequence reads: CASSQTESSYEQYF. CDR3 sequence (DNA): TGTGCCAGCAGCCAGACAGAGAGCTCCTACGAGCAGTACTTC.